This T cell receptor (beta chain) was observed in a study of Tregs in tolerant kidney transplant recipients. Study-wide background: Mixed chimerism was transient after nonmyeloablative marrow transplants from related graft donors. Whole-study findings and limits: This study did not directly address biological reproducibility.

Notes on this clone: Its antigen remains unknown.

Germline V lookup: CDR1 ENHRY, CDR2 SYGVKD. The CDR3 is 14 amino acids. With 5 bases clipped from V and 3 bases from J, the junction kept 7 bases outside the gene matches. Thawed PBMCs were FACS-sorted into unstimulated CD4+CD25+CD127- regulatory T cells, CD4+CD25- non-regulatory cells, CD4 and CD8 cells. Sequencing used immunoSEQ multiplex PCR; TCRdb keeps in-frame clones, though not all of them. The sample consists of approximately 69,000 clones, around nine tenths of them appearing once. The rearrangement joins TRBV10-3 to TRBJ2-7; 7 nucleotides align to TRBD2. This clonotype was obtained from a human donor who received a combined kidney and bone marrow transplant. Sequencing used CD4+ T cells from blood, obtained before the transplant. CDR3 in amino acids: CAISTSGKIYEQYF. The CDR3 region has the DNA TGTGCCATCAGTACGAGCGGGAAGATCTACGAGCAGTACTTC.